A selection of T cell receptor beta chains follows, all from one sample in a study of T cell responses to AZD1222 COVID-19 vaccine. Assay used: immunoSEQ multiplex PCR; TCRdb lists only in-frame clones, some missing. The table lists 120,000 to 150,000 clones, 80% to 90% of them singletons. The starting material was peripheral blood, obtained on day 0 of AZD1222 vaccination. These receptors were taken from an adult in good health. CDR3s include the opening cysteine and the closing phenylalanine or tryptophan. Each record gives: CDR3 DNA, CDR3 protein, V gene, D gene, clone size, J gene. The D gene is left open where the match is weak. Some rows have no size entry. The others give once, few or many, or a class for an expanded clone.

TGCGCCAGCAGCCGAAATACTGCGAGCGTGAGCTCCTACGAGCAGTACTTC	CASSRNTASVSSYEQYF	TRBV4-3	-	-	TRBJ2-7
TGTGCCAGCAGCGTTACCCTCAAGGGAGGAGGAGAGGATACGCAGTATTTT	CASSVTLKGGGEDTQYF	TRBV9	-	-	TRBJ2-3
TGTGCCAGCAGCCAAGGACTAGCTACTCAAGAGACCCAGTACTTC	CASSQGLATQETQYF	TRBV3-1/TRBV3-2	TRBD2	-	TRBJ2-5
TGTGCCAGCTCACCACCGGCAACTAGCGGTCACAATGAGCAGTTCTTC	CASSPPATSGHNEQFF	TRBV18	TRBD2	-	TRBJ2-1
TGCAGCGGCTCCAGGGGCTACGAGCAGTACTTC	CSGSRGYEQYF	TRBV29-1	-	-	TRBJ2-7
TGTGCCAGCAGCCAGACTCTACATGACACCGGGGAGCTGTTTTTT	CASSQTLHDTGELFF	TRBV3-1/TRBV3-2	-	-	TRBJ2-2
TGTGCCAGCAGCAGGACCGGGACAGGGTCTGGAAACACCATATATTTT	CASSRTGTGSGNTIYF	TRBV5-6	TRBD1	-	TRBJ1-3
TGTGCCACTACCGGTTCCAGGGGCTATGGCTACACCTTC	CATTGSRGYGYTF	TRBV28	-	-	TRBJ1-2
TGCAGCGTTGAACCGTCGGACAGAGCTGATTTTGAAGCTTTCTTT	CSVEPSDRADFEAFF	TRBV29-1	-	-	TRBJ1-1
TGTGCCTGGAGCCCCGAGGGTGAGCAGTTCTTC	CAWSPEGEQFF	TRBV30	-	-	TRBJ2-1
TGTGCCAGCAGTTTACTAACGTTTTCCGCTCCGGTGCAGTACTTC	CASSLLTFSAPVQYF	TRBV28	-	-	TRBJ2-7
TGCGCCAGCAGCCAAGATCTGTCCGGGAGTGGCACCAATGAGCAGTTCTTC	CASSQDLSGSGTNEQFF	TRBV4-1	-	-	TRBJ2-1
TGTGCCAGCAGCTTGGGGGTCGGACTAGCCTCTTCCGAGCAGTTCTTC	CASSLGVGLASSEQFF	TRBV5-4	TRBD2	-	TRBJ2-1
TGTGCCAGCAGCCAAGGCGTGGACGTCGAGGGCGCTTTCTTT	CASSQGVDVEGAFF	TRBV3-1/TRBV3-2	-	-	TRBJ1-1
TGCGCCAGCAAGTCTAGCGGACTATACAATGAGCAGTTCTTC	CASKSSGLYNEQFF	TRBV5-1	TRBD2	once	TRBJ2-1
TGTGCCAGCAGTCCCATTTCTGAGCAGTTCTTC	CASSPISEQFF	TRBV6-5	-	-	TRBJ2-1
TGTGCCACCAGCAGACCCGCAGCGGGAAGCACGCAGTATTTT	CATSRPAAGSTQYF	TRBV15	TRBD2	-	TRBJ2-3
TGTGCCAGCAGCGTCACCTTTTTTGGCGAGCAGTACTTC	CASSVTFFGEQYF	TRBV9	-	-	TRBJ2-7
TGTGCCAGCAGTTTGCGGACGTCCTACTATGGCTACACCTTC	CASSLRTSYYGYTF	TRBV28	-	-	TRBJ1-2
TGTGCCAGTAGTTTGAGAGGGGGCAACTATGGCTACACCTTC	CASSLRGGNYGYTF	TRBV19	TRBD1	-	TRBJ1-2
TGCGCCAGCAGTTCCGGGACCGGAGCCTACGAGCAGTACTTC	CASSSGTGAYEQYF	TRBV5-1	-	-	TRBJ2-7
TGTGCCAGCAGCGTAACTTGGGATGGGGGTCCTGAAGCTTTCTTT	CASSVTWDGGPEAFF	TRBV9	-	-	TRBJ1-1
TGTGCCAGCAGCCAAGAAGGATTTTTGAATGAGCAGTTCTTC	CASSQEGFLNEQFF	TRBV3-1/TRBV3-2	-	once	TRBJ2-1
TGTGCCTGGAGTGTGAGGGTAGAACAGCCCCAGCATTTT	CAWSVRVEQPQHF	TRBV30	-	-	TRBJ1-5
TGTGCCAGCAGCTTCCGGACAGGGGAAGTCTTTGGCACCGGGGAGCTGTTTTTT	CASSFRTGEVFGTGELFF	TRBV7-2	TRBD1	-	TRBJ2-2
TGTGCCAGCCGTGGAGATGGGACCCAGTACTTC	CASRGDGTQYF	TRBV19	-	-	TRBJ2-5
TGTGCCAGCAGGTTCCCAGGGGGGCCAACTGAAGCTTTCTTT	CASRFPGGPTEAFF	TRBV28	TRBD1	-	TRBJ1-1
TGTGCCACAGGACAGGGGGTATTCATGAACACTGAAGCTTTCTTT	CATGQGVFMNTEAFF	TRBV15	TRBD1	once	TRBJ1-1
TGCGCCAGCAGCCTCCTTCCCCGGACTAGCGGACTCACCGGGGAGCTGTTTTTT	CASSLLPRTSGLTGELFF	TRBV4-3	TRBD2	-	TRBJ2-2
TGCAGCGTTCTTGTAGCGGGAGGAAGCTACGAGCAGTACTTC	CSVLVAGGSYEQYF	TRBV29-1	TRBD2	-	TRBJ2-7
TGTGCCAGTAGTATCACGGGACAGGGGAGCGAAAAACTGTTTTTT	CASSITGQGSEKLFF	TRBV19	TRBD1	-	TRBJ1-4
TGTGCCAGCAGTTCTACCTTGGGCAGGGGGGCCTATGGCTACACCTTC	CASSSTLGRGAYGYTF	TRBV28	TRBD1	-	TRBJ1-2
TGCGCCAGCAGTGCGGGGCACTCTGGGGCCAACGTCCTGACTTTC	CASSAGHSGANVLTF	TRBV10-2	-	-	TRBJ2-6
TGTGCCAGCAGTTCGTCTGGGGGAAGCAATCAGCCCCAGCATTTT	CASSSSGGSNQPQHF	TRBV6-6	-	-	TRBJ1-5
TGTGCCAGCAGCTCGAGCGGGAGATCTCGGAATGAGCAGTTCTTC	CASSSSGRSRNEQFF	TRBV7-9	TRBD2	-	TRBJ2-1
TGCGCCAGCAGCTTGGTCTCTAGCGGGATCGATGAGCAGTTCTTC	CASSLVSSGIDEQFF	TRBV5-1	TRBD2	-	TRBJ2-1
TGTGCCAGTAACACAGGGGGGGATCCCTACGAGCAGTACTTC	CASNTGGDPYEQYF	TRBV19	-	-	TRBJ2-7
TGTGCCAGTGGAGCAGGGAACAATCAGCCCCAGCATTTT	CASGAGNNQPQHF	TRBV6-6	-	-	TRBJ1-5
TGTGCCAGCAGCTCCGGACTAGCGGGCCTTAACACCGGGGAGCTGTTTTTT	CASSSGLAGLNTGELFF	TRBV11-2	TRBD2	-	TRBJ2-2
TGTGCCAGCAGCTTATCGGACGGGGCTGAAGCTTTCTTT	CASSLSDGAEAFF	TRBV7-9	-	-	TRBJ1-1
TGTGCCAGCATGCCTCGCGCCACTAATAATTCACCCCTCCACTTT	CASMPRATNNSPLHF	TRBV25-1	-	-	TRBJ1-6
TGTGCCAGCACAGTACGCAGTGAGCAGTTCTTC	CASTVRSEQFF	TRBV6-5	-	-	TRBJ2-1
TGTGCCAGCAGTGAAGGTTGGACAGGGGGCATCGGGGAGCTGTTTTTT	CASSEGWTGGIGELFF	TRBV6-1	TRBD1	once	TRBJ2-2
TGTGCCAGCTCACCACCGGGACAGGGACTTTCCGAGCAGTACTTC	CASSPPGQGLSEQYF	TRBV18	TRBD1	-	TRBJ2-7
TGCGCCAGCAGCCTCGAACTAAGCACAGATACGCAGTATTTT	CASSLELSTDTQYF	TRBV5-1	-	-	TRBJ2-3
TGTGCCAGCAGCAAAGCCCGACAGATGAACACTGAAGCTTTCTTT	CASSKARQMNTEAFF	TRBV4-2	-	-	TRBJ1-1
TGTGCCAGCAACCCCTTCGTGGGGCGGACTGAAGCTTTCTTT	CASNPFVGRTEAFF	TRBV27	-	-	TRBJ1-1
TGTGCCAGCAGCTTAACGTCGGGGATGGAGACCCAGTACTTC	CASSLTSGMETQYF	TRBV7-3	-	-	TRBJ2-5
TGCGCCAGCACCGCTAATCCGAGCTACGAGCAGTACTTC	CASTANPSYEQYF	TRBV10-2	-	-	TRBJ2-7
TGTGCCAGCAGCTCCGGGACAGGGCCCATCTACGAGCAGTACTTC	CASSSGTGPIYEQYF	TRBV7-2	TRBD1	-	TRBJ2-7
TGTGCCAGCAGTTACTCCTCGAACACCGGGGAGCTGTTTTTT	CASSYSSNTGELFF	TRBV6-2/TRBV6-3	-	-	TRBJ2-2
TGTGCCAGCAGTTCCCGGGAAGGGCGGGGTGAAGAGCTGTTTTTT	CASSSREGRGEELFF	TRBV28	-	-	TRBJ2-2